The 19 T cell receptor beta chains below come from one sample, sequenced in a study of OX40 agonist ivuxolimab in advanced cancers. TCRdb's copy holds only in-frame clones and misses some; the assay was immunoSEQ multiplex PCR. In the table there are 50,000 to 70,000 clones, approximately 90% of which are singletons. Source: CD4+ or CD8+ T cells sorted from blood, taken in a trial of the OX40 agonist ivuxolimab. Receptor source: an adult with an advanced solid tumor such as melanoma, head and neck, liver or kidney cancer.

CDR3 sequence (DNA): TGTGCCAGTAGAGACCCGGGAGGGCCTTTTCCCGGGGAGCTGTTTTTT. It encodes CASRDPGGPFPGELFF. The rearrangement uses TRBV19 and TRBJ2-2, with 8 bases that match TRBD2. With V trimmed by 6 bases and J by 6 bases, 12 bases remained unmatched. This CDR3 is built from 16 residues. Germline CDR1 reads LNHDA; CDR2 reads SQIVND (reference sequence).

The V call is TRBV18, the J call TRBJ1-1, with D possibly matching TRBD1 (6 bases). The ends were cut back, 1 base at V and 5 bases at J, with 14 bases in the middle. CDR1 and CDR2 from the germline V gene are KGHSH and LQKENI. The CDR3 is made up of 15 amino acids. The CDR3 DNA sequence: TGTGCCAGCTCACCACGCAGGGAGGGGGGAACTGAAGCTTTCTTT. Translation gives CASSPRREGGTEAFF.

The chain employs TRBV9 and TRBJ2-6; TRBD1 might be the D (6 bases). The CDR3 loop spans 17 amino acids. Germline V gives CDR1 SGDLS, CDR2 YYNGEE. The V end was cut by 2 bases, the J end by 2 bases, with 14 bases between. The chain's CDR3 is CASSVESGAAGANVLTF. The CDR3 DNA follows: TGTGCCAGCAGCGTCGAGTCAGGGGCTGCTGGGGCCAACGTCCTGACTTTC.

V is TRBV4-2 and J is TRBJ2-1; the match to TRBD2 covers 10 bases. CDR1 and CDR2 (germline): LGHNA, YNFKEQ. CDR3 length equals 17 residues. V lost 3 bases, J lost 8 bases, and 13 bases stayed unmatched. The CDR3 here is CASSHSSGAGGPDEQFF. As DNA, the CDR3 is TGTGCCAGCAGCCATTCCTCGGGAGCGGGAGGGCCGGATGAGCAGTTCTTC.

The rearrangement uses TRBV30 and TRBJ2-7, with a weak D call TRBD2 (6 bases). Germline CDR1 GTSNPN, CDR2 SVGIG (reference sequence). The CDR3 spans 14 residues. Between the trimmed V and J ends, which lost 1 base and 4 bases, there was a span of 14 bases. The DNA of the CDR3 is TGTGCCTGGAGTGACCGCCTGGGACTTTACGAGCAGTACTTC. Amino acid sequence: CAWSDRLGLYEQYF.

This clone has only one observation. The CDR3 reads CASSQDIGAEAFF. The CDR3 DNA follows: TGTGCCAGCAGCCAAGATATAGGGGCTGAAGCTTTCTTT. The chain uses TRBV14 and TRBJ1-1; tentative D call: TRBD1 (5 bases). Germline CDR1 and CDR2: SGHDN and FVKESK. The CDR3 consists of 13 residues. V lost 0 bases to trimming and J lost 6 bases, with 8 bases between them.

The CDR3 DNA is TGCGCCAGCAGGGCTAGCGCCTACGAGCAGTACTTC. Protein product: CASRASAYEQYF. The rearrangement joins TRBV5-1 to TRBJ2-7, with a weak D call TRBD2 (6 bases). The CDR3 totals 12 residues. V was pared by 5 bases and J by 2 bases, with 8 bases between. Germline CDR1 and CDR2: SGHRS and YFSETQ.

The chain couples TRBV10-3 to TRBJ1-1, with no clear D. CDR1 and CDR2 (germline): ENHRY, SYGVKD. Trimming stripped 4 bases from V and 0 bases from J, with 6 bases between. The CDR3 contains 13 residues. CDR3 DNA: TGTGCCATCAGTGGAGGGATGAACACTGAAGCTTTCTTT. Protein product: CAISGGMNTEAFF.

The gene calls are TRBV21-1 and TRBJ1-5; the table calls TRBD1, which could not be checked here. TRBV21-1 is noted as a pseudogene. This CDR3 has 15 residues. CDR3 loop: CASSIDSVSGQPQHF. CDR3 bases: TGTGCCAGCAGTATCGACAGCGTCTCGGGTCAGCCCCAGCATTTT.

V and J are TRBV7-8 and TRBJ1-2; D unclear. Trimming took 4 bases from V and 1 from J, leaving 13 bases between them. This CDR3 has 15 residues. CDR1 and CDR2 from the germline V gene are SGHVS and FQNEAQ. As DNA, the CDR3 is TGTGCCAGCAGCTCCTATCGGGAACTTAACTATGGCTACACCTTC. It is translated as CASSSYRELNYGYTF.

This chain joins TRBV9 and TRBJ2-1; TRBD2 agrees at 11 bases. The V gene end was trimmed by 4 bases and the J gene end by 0 bases; junction bases not matched to a gene: 9. The germline V gene encodes CDR1 SGDLS and CDR2 YYNGEE. The CDR3 runs to 18 residues. CDR3 loop: CASSFKLTSGSSYNEQFF. In DNA, the CDR3 is TGTGCCAGCAGCTTCAAGCTTACTAGCGGGAGCTCCTACAATGAGCAGTTCTTC.

The chain employs TRBV18 and TRBJ2-7, with unresolved D. The germline gives CDR1 KGHSH, CDR2 LQKENI. Trimming removed 0 bases from V and 6 bases from J, with 12 bases in between. The CDR3 consists of 14 residues. Here the CDR3 reads CASSPPTPSTEQYF. The CDR3 DNA reads as TGTGCCAGCTCACCACCTACGCCTTCAACCGAGCAGTACTTC.

The chain uses TRBV5-1 and TRBJ2-1; 7 bases match TRBD2. Per germline, CDR1 SGHRS and CDR2 YFSETQ. V gave up 5 bases and J gave up 6 bases; unmatched junction bases: 8. This CDR3 is built from 14 residues. CDR3 sequence: CASSRSPGGNEQFF. Written as DNA, the CDR3 is TGCGCCAGCAGTAGGTCTCCGGGAGGCAATGAGCAGTTCTTC.

V gene TRBV9 combines with J gene TRBJ2-1; maybe TRBD1 (7 bases). Deletions cut 0 bases from V and 1 base from J, with 20 bases between. This CDR3 spans 19 amino acids. CDR1 is SGDLS and CDR2 is YYNGEE in the germline V gene. CDR3 sequence: CASSVEIGGQIRSYNEQFF. CDR3 bases: TGTGCCAGCAGCGTAGAAATCGGGGGACAGATTCGGTCCTACAATGAGCAGTTCTTC.

This clone was found a few times. V gene TRBV7-9 combines with J gene TRBJ1-3, with 9 bases that match TRBD1. The CDR3 is made up of 15 amino acids. Germline V gene sequence: CDR1 SEHNR, CDR2 FQNEAQ (reference sequence). V was pared by 6 bases and J by 4 bases, with 7 bases of the junction left unmatched. CDR3 in amino acids: CASRPGQGSGNTIYF. The DNA for the CDR3 is TGTGCCAGCAGACCGGGACAGGGTAGCGGAAACACCATATATTTT.

This rearrangement joins TRBV7-2 to TRBJ2-7; the D is unclear. The germline V gene encodes CDR1 SGHTA and CDR2 FQGNSA. CDR3 length equals 15 residues. Trimming stripped 1 base from V and 2 bases from J, with 12 bases between. This chain's CDR3 is CASSLVPVDPYEQYF. The CDR3 bases are TGTGCCAGCAGCTTAGTCCCGGTTGACCCCTACGAGCAGTACTTC.

The rearrangement joins TRBV18 to TRBJ2-2, with D tentatively TRBD1 or TRBD2 (6 bases each). V was shortened by 3 bases and J by 5 bases, with 13 bases between the two germline ends. CDR1 and CDR2 from the germline V gene are KGHSH and LQKENI. The CDR3 is 15 amino acids. CDR3 bases: TGTGCCAGCTCACCGGGGGGCGATCCTACCGGGGAGCTGTTTTTT. This gives the protein CASSPGGDPTGELFF.

V gene TRBV7-2 combines with J gene TRBJ2-3; 15 positions agree with TRBD2. The CDR3 length is 18 residues. Germline trimming cut 4 bases from V and 6 bases from J; bases unmatched to any gene: 11. Germline assignment: CDR1 SGHTA and CDR2 FQGNSA. The CDR3 DNA reads as TGTGCCAGCAGCTCCCAAGGACTAGCGGGAGGGTCCGGGGATACGCAGTATTTT. Translation: CASSSQGLAGGSGDTQYF.

The V and J genes are TRBV5-4 and TRBJ1-2, with 8 bases aligning to TRBD1. Germline lookup yields CDR1 SGHNT and CDR2 YYREEE (reference sequence). V was clipped by 4 bases and J by 5 bases; unmatched bases: 4. This CDR3 is 13 amino acids long. CDR3 residues: CASSQDREYGYTF. The DNA for the CDR3 is TGTGCCAGCAGCCAGGACAGGGAGTATGGCTACACCTTC.